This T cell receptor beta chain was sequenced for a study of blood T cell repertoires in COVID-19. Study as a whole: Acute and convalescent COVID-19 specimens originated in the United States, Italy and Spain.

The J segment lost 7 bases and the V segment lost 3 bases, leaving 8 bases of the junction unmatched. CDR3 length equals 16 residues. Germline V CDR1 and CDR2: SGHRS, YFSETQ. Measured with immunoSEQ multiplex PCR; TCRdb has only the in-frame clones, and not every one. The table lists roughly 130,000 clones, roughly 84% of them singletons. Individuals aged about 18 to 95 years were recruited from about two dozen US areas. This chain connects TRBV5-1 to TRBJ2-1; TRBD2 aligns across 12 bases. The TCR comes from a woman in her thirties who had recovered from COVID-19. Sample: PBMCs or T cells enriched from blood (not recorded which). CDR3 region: CASSSPSGRAVNEQFF. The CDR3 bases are TGCGCCAGCAGCTCCCCTAGCGGGAGGGCCGTGAATGAGCAGTTCTTC.